This T cell receptor beta chain emerged from a study of shared clonotypes between healthy human individuals. Study-level findings and limits: Generally, naive subsets (rather than memory subsets) showed larger estimated richness. Non-shared clonotypes had lower generation probabilities than those shared by all four donors.

Clones were sequenced by immunoSEQ multiplex PCR, and TCRdb holds only the in-frame ones, with some missing. The sample lists 1,500,000 or so clones; around 97% were seen once. As regards this clone: Its antigen is not known.

Looked up from germline, CDR1 is SGHDN and CDR2 is FVKESK. This CDR3 region has 16 residues. J lost 6 bases, V lost 3 bases, and 12 bases had no gene match. The V and J genes are TRBV14 and TRBJ2-7; 9 positions agree with TRBD2. The sample was naive CD4+ T cells sorted from blood. Stated subset: CD45RA+ positively selected. This clonotype was sampled from a man aged 30 to 39 in good health. The CDR3 nucleotides read TGTGCCAGCAGCCATATCCTAGGCGGGACTAGCAGCGAGCAGTACTTC. This encodes CASSHILGGTSSEQYF. Filled out from reference TRBV14 and TRBJ2-7, the complete variable domain reads EAGVTQFPSHSVIEKGQTVTLRCDPISGHDNLYWYRRVMGKEIKFLLHFVKESKQDESGMPNNRFLAERTGGTYSTLKVQPAELEDSGVYFCASSHILGGTSSEQYFGPGTRLTVT.